This T cell receptor beta chain emerged from a study of blood T cell repertoires in COVID-19. Study details: T cells, B-cell-depleted T cells, or PBMCs provided the cDNA or gDNA that served as material.

Each participant's cohort was designated according to participant-reported clinical history. The CDR3 runs to 14 residues. V was clipped by 8 bases and J by 8 bases; unmatched bases: 11. Germline V gene lookup returns CDR1 SEHNR and CDR2 FQNEAQ (reference sequence). Original processing methods: Quantification of nucleated cells was approximated via reference gene primer amplification. Assay: immunoSEQ multiplex PCR; the TCRdb copy retains only in-frame clones and omits some. That table is the source of V, J and clone size, and D and trimming were worked out from the DNA. Here the sample spans approximately 220,000 clones, 80% to 90% being singletons.

The source of this sequence is a woman aged 30 to 39 with acute COVID-19. The gene calls are TRBV7-9 and TRBJ2-1, with TRBD1 identical over 8 bases. Sequencing was carried out using PBMCs or T cells enriched from blood (not recorded which). The CDR3 loop is CASGFEDRVHEQFF. CDR3 nucleotides: TGTGCCAGCGGATTTGAGGACAGGGTGCATGAGCAGTTCTTC.